These 14 T cell receptor beta chains came from one sample sequenced in a study of CD8+CD57+ T cells in acquired aplastic anemia. The template for TCR beta VDJ and CDR3 sequence profiling was genomic DNA. TCRdb re-called the reads through MiXCR, storing one row per CDR3 protein. The top ten clones hold around 1.1% of a sample with some 240,000 distinct CDR3 sequences, around 32% of them seen once. The sequenced sample consisted of sorted CD4+, CD8+, or CD8+CD57+ T cells (not recorded which) from PBMCs. These receptors were obtained from a human donor in good health, serving as a control.

This sequence joins TRBV5-1 and TRBJ2-1; TRBD2 might be the D (6 bases). With 4 bases removed from V and 16 bases from J, the gap between germline ends came to 18 bases. This CDR3 is built from 12 residues. CDR1 and CDR2 (germline): SGHRS, YFSETQ. The CDR3 reads CASSNTPSGEFF. The CDR3 DNA sequence: TGCGCCAGCAGCAACACCCCCTCGGGGGAATTCTTC.

V usage is TRBV6-1 and J usage is TRBJ1-3, with TRBD1 matching over 7 bases. After removal of 5 bases from V and 0 bases from J, the junction contained 13 bases not matched to a gene. The germline V gene encodes CDR1 MNHNS and CDR2 SASEGT. The CDR3 has 18 residues. CDR3: CASSQLRDRLPSGNTIYF. The CDR3, as DNA: TGTGCCAGCAGTCAACTCCGGGACAGACTTCCCTCTGGAAACACCATATATTTT.

V gene TRBV20-1 combines with J gene TRBJ2-1, with 9 bases aligning to TRBD2. V shed 0 bases and J 3 bases; nucleotides not matched to a gene: 6. This CDR3 is built from 16 residues. The germline CDR1 and CDR2 sequences are DFQATT and SNEGSKA (reference sequence). CDR3 sequence reads: CSARENSGGNYNEQFF. CDR3 nucleotides: TGCAGTGCTAGAGAAAATAGCGGGGGCAACTACAATGAGCAGTTCTTC.

This clonotype has ten or more counts. This chain links TRBV20-1 with TRBJ2-1; D may be TRBD1 (5 bases). The CDR3 consists of 13 residues. CDR1 and CDR2 from the germline V gene are DFQATT and SNEGSKA (reference sequence). V was pared by 5 bases and J by 3 bases, with 11 bases between. The CDR3 DNA reads TGCAGTGCTGTTAAGGGGTACTACAATGAGCAGTTCTTC. This sequence encodes CSAVKGYYNEQFF.

V gene TRBV2 combines with J gene TRBJ2-5; TRBD2 agrees at 10 bases. Germline loops: CDR1 SNHLY, CDR2 FYNNEI. This CDR3 is 13 amino acids long. V was pared by 7 bases and J by 3 bases, with 2 bases of the junction left unmatched. CDR3 residues: CASNGLAEETQYF. The CDR3 nucleotides read TGTGCCAGCAATGGACTAGCGGAAGAGACCCAGTACTTC.

This clonotype has just a few counts. J is TRBJ2-1 and V is TRBV2; 7 bases fit TRBD2. The trim removed 8 bases at V and 7 bases at J, leaving 14 bases unmatched. The CDR3 has 15 residues. The germline V gene has CDR1 SNHLY and CDR2 FYNNEI. CDR3: CASCSPAGSWNEQFF. The CDR3 nucleotides are TGTGCCAGCTGCTCCCCAGCGGGGAGTTGGAATGAGCAGTTCTTC. The variable domain in full, with the rest retrieved from reference TRBV2 and TRBJ2-1, is EPEVTQTPSHQVTQMGQEVILRCVPISNHLYFYWYRQILGQKVEFLVSFYNNEISEKSEIFDDQFSVERPDGSNFTLKIRSTKLEDSAMYFCASCSPAGSWNEQFFGPGTRLTVL.

This clonotype has a handful of counts. The chain has TRBV12-3 or TRBV12-4 and TRBJ2-5; TRBD1 agrees at 8 bases. Losses at the gene ends were 5 bases for V and 2 bases for J; bases not matched to a gene: 1. CDR3 length equals 13 residues. The CDR3 bases are TGTGCCAGCAGTGACAGGGGTCAAGAGACCCAGTACTTC. It translates to CASSDRGQETQYF.

V gene TRBV18 combines with J gene TRBJ1-2; 7 positions agree with TRBD1. Trimming removed 3 bases from V and 6 bases from J; junction bases left unmatched: 10. This CDR3 contains 15 residues. Germline lookup yields CDR1 KGHSH and CDR2 LQKENI. For the CDR3, the DNA is TGTGCCAGCTCACCGGGGACAGAGCAGAGCGATGGCTACACCTTC. Encoded protein: CASSPGTEQSDGYTF.

This chain connects TRBV4-2 to TRBJ2-2, with 12 bases aligning to TRBD2. CDR3 length equals 17 residues. The V gene end was trimmed by 1 base and the J gene end by 3 bases; junction bases not matched to a gene: 3. The germline V gene has CDR1 LGHNA and CDR2 YNFKEQ. The CDR3 loop is CASSQALAGGHTGELFF. The CDR3 coding sequence is TGTGCCAGCAGCCAAGCACTAGCGGGAGGTCACACCGGGGAGCTGTTTTTT.

This clonotype was observed at least ten times. V gene TRBV2 combines with J gene TRBJ2-2; 8 nucleotides agree with TRBD1. Trimming removed 6 bases from V and 6 bases from J; junction bases left unmatched: 9. This CDR3 is 15 amino acids long. Germline V CDR1 and CDR2: SNHLY, FYNNEI. The DNA of the CDR3 is TGTGCCAGCAGAGGCCGGGACAGGATCGCCGGGGAGCTGTTTTTT. Protein: CASRGRDRIAGELFF.

This clonotype was seen a handful of times. V and J are TRBV10-3 and TRBJ1-6, with D perhaps TRBD1 (6 bases). V lost 4 bases, J lost 8 bases, and 15 bases lay in between. CDR3 length: 15 amino acids. CDR1 and CDR2 (germline): ENHRY, SYGVKD. The DNA for the CDR3 is TGTGCCATCAGTGGGCCGGACAGATGGGATTCACCCCTCCACTTT. Its protein product is CAISGPDRWDSPLHF.

This clonotype was counted once. It may be a read error: a sequence one base away is much more abundant. The chain combines TRBV10-3 with TRBJ1-2; tentatively, D is TRBD1 (6 bases). Germline CDR1 is ENHRY and CDR2 is SYGVKD. The CDR3 spans 14 residues. The CDR3 is CASSQSGTSYCYTF. CDR3 DNA sequence: TGTGCCAGCAGTCAATCCGGGACATCCTATTGCTACACCTTC.

This clonotype appeared a few times. A junction end diverges from the germline sequence, so it may reflect a read error. V is TRBV10-1 and J is TRBJ1-2; possible D gene TRBD1, 5 bases. The CDR3 runs 13 residues. CDR1 is WNHNN, CDR2 SYGVQD, per germline (reference sequence). In DNA, the CDR3 is TGCGCCAGCGGTGAGCAGGGCAACTATGGCTACACCTTC. It encodes CASGEQGNYGYTF.

This clonotype was seen a few times. The chain has TRBV12-3 or TRBV12-4 and TRBJ1-1; 7 bases fit TRBD1. V gave up 3 bases and J gave up 6 bases; unmatched junction bases: 4. This CDR3 region has 13 residues. In DNA form, the CDR3 reads TGTGCCAGCAGTTTCATCCAGGGGGCTGAAGCTTTCTTT. Translated: CASSFIQGAEAFF.